This T cell receptor beta chain appears in the sequencing data of a study of shared clonotypes between healthy human individuals. Study context: Per donor, three plates held CD4 naive cells, three held CD4 memory, two held CD8 naive and one held CD8 memory.

Produced via immunoSEQ multiplex PCR; TCRdb's table is partial and in-frame only. The sample holds roughly 770,000 clones, 95% to 97% seen once. Findings and limits, study-wide: Naive subsets tended to show greater estimated richness than memory subsets. Only blood underwent sampling, and tissue repertoires likely differ.

Terminally differentiated effector memory CD45RA+ cells were excluded from the naive CD8 cells, which were CD45RO-negative and positively selected for CCR7. Deletions cut 0 bases from V and 6 bases from J, with 12 bases between. The V gene's germline CDR1 is SEHNR and CDR2 FQNEAQ (reference sequence). The CDR3 is 14 residues long. Regarding this clone: Its target is not known.

Sequenced material: naive CD8+ T cells sorted from blood. The chain is built from TRBV7-9 and TRBJ2-7; a possible D gene is TRBD2 (5 bases). This receptor was obtained from a man aged 25 to 40 in good health. CDR3 loop: CASSLALGSSEQYF. Written as DNA, the CDR3 is TGTGCCAGCAGCTTAGCTCTTGGGAGTAGCGAGCAGTACTTC.